A selection of T cell receptor beta chains follows, all from one sample in a study of blood T cells in healthy people across ages. A single record per CDR3 protein comes from TCRdb applying MiXCR to the 5' RACE reads. The sample lists hundreds of thousands of distinct CDR3 sequences; roughly 50% were seen once. Material: blood. These receptors were taken from a man in his sixties in good health. The CDR3 runs from the conserved cysteine through the conserved F or W.

>TRBV3-1|NA
CASSLQLAGIFKTQYF
>TRBV29-1|TRBJ2-5
CSPRVQETQYF
>TRBV20-1|TRBJ1-1
CSASTGQLTTEAFF
>TRBV11-2|TRBJ2-2
CASSGGGGATGELFF
>TRBV6-6|TRBJ1-1
CASRPSENTEAFF
>TRBV5-4|TRBJ2-7
CASSLKVAGRSYEQYF
>TRBV2|TRBJ1-2
CASSPGTADGYTF
>TRBV6-2/TRBV6-3|TRBJ2-5
CASSYWQLQETQYF
>TRBV14|TRBJ2-2
CASAPSQNTGELFF
>TRBV20-1|TRBJ2-5
CSAKPSGETQYF
>TRBV7-2|TRBJ1-1
CASSYGPGYTEAFF
>TRBV7-2|TRBJ2-3
CASSWKGGHTDTQYF
>TRBV29-1|TRBJ2-2
CSVYTSGGARTGELFF